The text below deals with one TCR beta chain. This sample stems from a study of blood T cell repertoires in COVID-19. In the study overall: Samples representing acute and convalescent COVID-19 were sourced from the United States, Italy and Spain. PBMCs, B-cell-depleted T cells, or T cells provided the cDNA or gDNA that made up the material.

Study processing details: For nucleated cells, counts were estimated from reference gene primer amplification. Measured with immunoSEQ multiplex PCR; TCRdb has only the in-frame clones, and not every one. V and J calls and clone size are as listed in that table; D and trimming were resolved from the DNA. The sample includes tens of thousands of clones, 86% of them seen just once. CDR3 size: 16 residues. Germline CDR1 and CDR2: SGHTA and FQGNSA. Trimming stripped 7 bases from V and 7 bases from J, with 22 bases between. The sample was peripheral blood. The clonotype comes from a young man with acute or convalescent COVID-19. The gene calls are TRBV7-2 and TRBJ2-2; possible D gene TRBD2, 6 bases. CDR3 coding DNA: TGTGCCAGCACCCGGCGGGGTACAGTTGTGAGCGGGGAGCTGTTTTTT. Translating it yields CASTRRGTVVSGELFF.